Listed here is a single T cell receptor beta chain. The ends lost 0 bases at V and 2 bases at J; junction bases unmatched: 7. This CDR3 comprises 17 residues. CDR1 and CDR2 from the germline V gene are SGDLS and YYNGEE. The sample belongs to a study of CD8+ T cells in alopecia areata. As the sequencing template, cDNA was produced by extracting RNA and reverse transcribing it. Using immunoSEQ multiplex PCR, the repertoire was profiled, and TCRdb retains in-frame clones only, with some absent. This table has 150,000 to 200,000 clones, around 58% appearing once. The treatment: oral pan-JAK inhibitor, 5-10 mg twice daily. Lesional scalp tissue (obtained by punch biopsy) and peripheral blood were collected from alopecia areata patients.

The chain has TRBV9 and TRBJ1-3; the match to TRBD1 covers 8 bases. The TCR sequence derives from a human donor with alopecia areata. The input for sequencing was CD4+ T cells sorted from blood, taken between weeks 55 and 65, from a patient treated with tofacitinib. CDR3 bases: TGTGCCAGCAGCGTAGAGTATTGGGGACAGGCTGGAAACACCATATATTTT. Translation gives CASSVEYWGQAGNTIYF.